The present T cell receptor (beta chain) was sequenced within a study of T cell responses to AZD1222 COVID-19 vaccine. Overall study findings and caveats: Only a handful of people who got AZD1222 tested seropositive at baseline. All repertoire sampling was performed exclusively after the peak T cell response. Increased Spike-specific TCR breadth and depth were observed after two AZD1222 doses.

Comments on this clone: Its antigen is as yet unknown.

Produced via immunoSEQ multiplex PCR; TCRdb's table is partial and in-frame only. This table holds some 84,000 clones, around nine tenths found once. The CDR3 has 14 amino acids. V was pared by 4 bases and J by 4 bases, with 12 bases between. Germline CDR1 is LNHDA and CDR2 is SQIVND (reference sequence). It was second doses at about 4 or about 12 weeks that were pooled. The V and J genes are TRBV19 and TRBJ2-3; D gene uncertain. The sequencing here drew on peripheral blood, taken 28 days after the second AZD1222 dose. This receptor was taken from an adult who received the AZD1222 COVID-19 vaccine. In nucleotides, the CDR3 is TGTGCCAGTAGTAGGACCGCTATTCCAGATACGCAGTATTTT. Its translation is CASSRTAIPDTQYF.